These 31 T cell receptor beta chains were sequenced from one sample in a study of metastatic and nonmetastatic thyroid tumors. MiXCR reprocessed the PCR reads for TCRdb. The table includes 20,000 to 25,000 clones, around a sixth detected once. Until they underwent thyroid surgery, no patient had received any treatment. Material for sequencing was blood. The receptors stem from a female donor with papillary thyroid cancer or a benign thyroid nodule (not recorded which). Some clones in this sample may be carry-over from other donors' samples.

This clone was seen many times. This rearrangement joins TRBV7-2 to TRBJ2-3; 10 bases are a match to TRBD2. Germline CDR1 and CDR2: SGHTA and FQGNSA. The CDR3 runs to 19 residues. The trim removed 3 bases at V and 2 bases at J, leaving 14 bases unmatched. The CDR3 sequence is CASSFLPLTSGRSTDTQYF. DNA for the CDR3: TGTGCCAGCAGCTTTCTGCCCCTGACTAGCGGGCGATCCACAGATACGCAGTATTTT.

This clone has a count of ten or more. V gene TRBV7-2 combines with J gene TRBJ2-1, with TRBD2 identical over 11 bases. V dropped 7 bases and J dropped 1; count of bases not matched to a gene: 6. Germline CDR1 and CDR2: SGHTA and FQGNSA. The CDR3 totals 16 residues. CDR3: CASTTLAGGSYNEQFF. CDR3 in DNA: TGTGCCAGCACGACCTTAGCGGGAGGGTCCTACAATGAGCAGTTCTTC.

The chain carries TRBV5-1 and TRBJ2-3; maybe TRBD2 (5 bases). The length of the CDR3 is 17 residues. V was pared by 1 base and J by 2 bases, with 17 bases between. Germline CDR1 is SGHRS and CDR2 is YFSETQ. CDR3 coding DNA: TGCGCCAGCAGCTTGACGTGGGTTCTAGCCTACACAGATACGCAGTATTTT. Its translation: CASSLTWVLAYTDTQYF. Complete variable domain (other parts from reference TRBV5-1 and TRBJ2-3): KAGVTQTPRYLIKTRGQQVTLSCSPISGHRSVSWYQQTPGQGLQFLFEYFSETQRNKGNFPGRFSGRQFSNSRSEMNVSTLELGDSALYLCASSLTWVLAYTDTQYFGPGTRLTVL.

This chain connects TRBV20-1 to TRBJ2-7, with TRBD1 matching over 9 bases. The junction had 3 bases not matched to a gene; V was cut back by 5 bases and J by 1 base. The CDR3 covers 13 residues. Germline V CDR1 and CDR2: DFQATT, SNEGSKA (reference sequence). Here the CDR3 reads CSARQGVSYEQYF. The DNA of the CDR3 is TGCAGTGCTCGACAGGGGGTTTCCTACGAGCAGTACTTC.

This clone was detected many times. This chain links TRBV28 with TRBJ1-3, with TRBD1 as a possible D gene (6 bases). Germline assignment: CDR1 MDHEN and CDR2 SYDVKM. V lost 8 bases and J lost 0, with 11 bases in between. The CDR3 totals 14 residues. The CDR3 DNA is TGTGCCAGCTGGACAGTCTTCTCTGGAAACACCATATATTTT. The encoded protein is CASWTVFSGNTIYF.

Many counts were recorded for this clone. The chain uses TRBV29-1 and TRBJ1-1, with D unresolved. This CDR3 has 11 residues. CDR1 SQVTM and CDR2 ANQGSEA come from the germline V gene. The V and J ends lost 4 bases and 6 bases respectively, with 9 bases between them. The CDR3 DNA is TGCAGCGTTGGGGGATGGCCTGAAGCTTTCTTT. It specifies CSVGGWPEAFF.

This clone was counted at least ten times. The rearrangement joins TRBV27 to TRBJ2-7, with D possibly matching TRBD1 (6 bases). Germline V gives CDR1 MNHEY, CDR2 SMNVEV (reference sequence). V lost 8 bases to trimming and J lost 2 bases, with 13 bases between them. The CDR3 is 13 residues long. CDR3 nucleotide sequence: TGTGCCAGCGGACAGCCAAATACCTACGAGCAGTACTTC. Protein product: CASGQPNTYEQYF.

At least ten counts were recorded for this clone. The chain is built from TRBV3-1 and TRBJ2-5; TRBD2 matches 9 bases. Per germline, CDR1 LGHDT and CDR2 YNNKEL (reference sequence). The V gene end was trimmed by 1 base and the J gene end by 0 bases; junction bases not matched to a gene: 3. The CDR3 is made up of 16 amino acids. In nucleotides, the CDR3 is TGTGCCAGCAGCCAAGTGCGACTAGCGGACCAAGAGACCCAGTACTTC. Translating gives CASSQVRLADQETQYF.

Only a few counts were recorded for this clone. With a much larger clone just one base away, this may be a read error. Other DNA sequences in this specimen translate into the identical CDR3. This chain connects TRBV29-1 to TRBJ1-5; 9 nucleotides align to TRBD1. The germline CDR1 and CDR2 sequences are SQVTM and ANQGSEA. The CDR3 contains 14 residues. The DNA of the CDR3 is TGCAGCGTTCGCGGACAGGGGTTCGATCAGCCCCAGCATTTC. Protein: CSVRGQGFDQPQHF. The full variable domain, completed using reference TRBV29-1 and TRBJ1-5, is SAVISQKPSRDICQRGTSLTIQCQVDSQVTMMFWYRQQPGQSLTLIATANQGSEATYESGFVIDKFPISRPNLTFSTLTVSNMSPEDSSIYLCSVRGQGFDQPQHFGDGTRLSIL.

This clone was seen many times. The CDR3 DNA reads TGTGCCAGCAGCTTACGCCGTTACTACGAGCAGTACTTC. This codes for CASSLRRYYEQYF. This chain links TRBV7-2 with TRBJ2-7; D is unclear. The CDR3 spans 13 residues. Germline assignment: CDR1 SGHTA and CDR2 FQGNSA. V lost 2 bases and J 3 bases, leaving 8 bases between the germline ends.

This clone was seen repeatedly, ten times or more. The chain uses TRBV7-2 and TRBJ2-7; weak D call: TRBD2 (5 bases). V lost 1 base, J lost 3 bases, and 13 bases lay in between. The CDR3 loop spans 15 amino acids. CDR1 SGHTA and CDR2 FQGNSA come from the germline V gene. As DNA, the CDR3 is TGTGCCAGCAGCTTAGAATGGGCTAGCAACTACGAGCAGTACTTC. Translation: CASSLEWASNYEQYF. Complete variable domain (other parts from reference TRBV7-2 and TRBJ2-7): GAGVSQSPSNKVTEKGKDVELRCDPISGHTALYWYRQSLGQGLEFLIYFQGNSAPDKSGLPSDRFSAERTGGSVSTLTIQRTQQEDSAVYLCASSLEWASNYEQYFGPGTRLTVT.

This clone was detected ten times or more. This rearrangement joins TRBV2 to TRBJ2-3; 9 positions match TRBD1. Looked up from germline, CDR1 is SNHLY and CDR2 is FYNNEI. CDR3 length equals 14 residues. Losses at the gene ends were 7 bases for V and 5 bases for J; bases not matched to a gene: 7. The DNA for the CDR3 is TGTGCCAGCACCATAAGGACAGGGGAAGATACGCAGTATTTT. Amino acid sequence: CASTIRTGEDTQYF.

This clone turned up a few times. Given a much more abundant clone one base away, this may be a read error. The same CDR3 can be traced to other DNA sequences in this sample. The chain carries TRBV10-3 and TRBJ2-1; 8 positions match TRBD2. This CDR3 has 13 residues. Germline V gene sequence: CDR1 ENHRY, CDR2 SYGVKD. With 2 bases clipped from V and 8 bases from J, the junction kept 2 bases outside the gene matches. This CDR3 is CAISETSGHEQFF. Here the CDR3 DNA reads TGTGCCATCAGTGAGACTAGCGGACATGAGCAGTTCTTC.

This clone occurred many times. The chain combines TRBV28 with TRBJ2-2, with 7 bases aligning to TRBD2. Germline V lookup: CDR1 MDHEN, CDR2 SYDVKM. J gave up 5 bases and V 7 bases, and 13 bases lay outside the gene matches. This CDR3 is built from 16 residues. Here the CDR3 DNA reads TGTGCCAGCAACACCCTTGGCGGGAGCTTTACCGGGGAGCTGTTTTTT. Its translation: CASNTLGGSFTGELFF. The complete variable domain, with remaining parts taken from reference TRBV28 and TRBJ2-2, reads DVKVTQSSRYLVKRTGEKVFLECVQDMDHENMFWYRQDPGLGLRLIYFSYDVKMKEKGDIPEGYSVSREKKERFSLILESASTNQTSMYLCASNTLGGSFTGELFFGEGSRLTVL.

The V call is TRBV30, the J call TRBJ1-2, with D unclear. V gave up 0 bases and J gave up 4 bases, with 12 bases separating them. Germline V gene sequence: CDR1 GTSNPN, CDR2 SVGIG (reference sequence). The CDR3 has 14 residues. The CDR3 is CAWSVRPRSYGYTF. The CDR3 DNA reads as TGTGCCTGGAGTGTAAGACCCAGGAGCTATGGCTACACCTTC. Supplemented by reference TRBV30 and TRBJ1-2, the full variable domain reads SQTIHQWPATLVQPVGSPLSLECTVEGTSNPNLYWYRQAAGRGLQLLFYSVGIGQISSEVPQNLSASRPQDRQFILSSKKLLLSDSGFYLCAWSVRPRSYGYTFGSGTRLTVV.

The chain employs TRBV6-1 and TRBJ1-2; D is uncertain. Germline assignment: CDR1 MNHNS and CDR2 SASEGT. The CDR3 covers 17 residues. V lost 5 bases to trimming and J lost 0 bases, with 19 bases between them. In DNA, the CDR3 is TGTGCCAGCAGTCCCATAACGGGGAGAGGAGCTAACTATGGCTACACCTTC. This gives the protein CASSPITGRGANYGYTF.

This clone appeared many times. The J gene is TRBJ1-5, the V gene TRBV20-1, with a possible D match to TRBD1 (6 bases). Germline CDR1 is DFQATT and CDR2 is SNEGSKA (reference sequence). V lost 2 bases and J lost 0, with 8 bases in between. The CDR3 totals 14 residues. Here the CDR3 reads CSARKGGSNQPQHF. In DNA form, the CDR3 reads TGCAGTGCTAGAAAGGGGGGTAGCAATCAGCCCCAGCATTTT.

This clone occurred many times. The chain uses TRBV5-1 and TRBJ2-2; D may match TRBD1 or TRBD2 (6 bases each). V shed 0 bases and J shed 6 bases, with 12 bases lying between them. Germline-derived CDR1 and CDR2 are SGHRS and YFSETQ. The CDR3 totals 15 residues. CDR3 protein: CASSLVGGGSGELFF. CDR3 bases: TGCGCCAGCAGCTTGGTGGGGGGCGGATCCGGGGAGCTGTTTTTT.

This clone was counted many times. The V and J genes are TRBV19 and TRBJ2-3; D ambiguous. Germline CDR1 is LNHDA and CDR2 is SQIVND (reference sequence). This CDR3 region has 14 residues. Trimming took off 7 bases at V and 0 bases at J, with 11 bases between the two ends. CDR3: CASTQWGSTDTQYF. The CDR3 bases are TGTGCCAGTACCCAATGGGGTAGCACAGATACGCAGTATTTT.

This rearrangement joins TRBV4-1 to TRBJ2-2; the D is unclear. V shed 8 bases and J shed 7 bases, with 17 bases lying between them. Per germline, CDR1 MGHRA and CDR2 YSYEKL. The CDR3 contains 14 residues. The CDR3 spells CASAWTSGNGELFF. The CDR3 DNA follows: TGCGCCAGCGCCTGGACCAGTGGGAACGGGGAGCTGTTTTTT.

This clone appeared many times. The CDR3: CASSLLQEGDEQFF. CDR3 bases: TGTGCCAGCAGCTTGTTACAGGAGGGGGATGAGCAGTTCTTC. V gene TRBV7-9 combines with J gene TRBJ2-1, with D tentatively TRBD1 or TRBD2 (6 bases each). In germline, CDR1 is SEHNR, CDR2 FQNEAQ (reference sequence). The CDR3 has 14 residues. The ends were cut back, 3 bases at V and 8 bases at J, with 14 bases in the middle. Complete variable domain (other parts from reference TRBV7-9 and TRBJ2-1): DTGVSQNPRHKITKRGQNVTFRCDPISEHNRLYWYRQTLGQGPEFLTYFQNEAQLEKSRLLSDRFSAERPKGSFSTLEIQRTEQGDSAMYLCASSLLQEGDEQFFGPGTRLTVL.

The V call is TRBV6-6, the J call TRBJ1-2; 9 nucleotides agree with TRBD1. Germline V gives CDR1 MNHNY, CDR2 SVGAGI (reference sequence). The V gene end was trimmed by 3 bases and the J gene end by 6 bases; junction bases not matched to a gene: 14. The CDR3 spans 17 residues. CDR3 in DNA: TGTGCCAGCAGTTATACCGAGACAGGGGGACTCACGAATGGCTACACCTTC. It is translated as CASSYTETGGLTNGYTF.

This clone was counted once. The rearrangement joins TRBV20-1 to TRBJ2-3; 9 bases agree with TRBD2. CDR1 is DFQATT and CDR2 is SNEGSKA in the germline V gene (reference sequence). The CDR3 is 15 amino acids. V lost 7 bases, J lost 1 base, and 9 bases stayed unmatched. The CDR3 DNA follows: TGCAGTGAATCCAAGCGGGAGGTTGGCACAGATACGCAGTATTTT. It is translated as CSESKREVGTDTQYF.

Many counts were recorded for this clone. This chain connects TRBV29-1 to TRBJ2-3; D call uncertain. Trimming shortened V by 3 bases and J by 2 bases, and 6 bases separated the two germline ends. The CDR3 extends over 12 amino acids. Per the germline V gene, CDR1 is SQVTM and CDR2 is ANQGSEA. As DNA, the CDR3 is TGCAGCGTTGACGGATACACAGATACGCAGTATTTT. Translation: CSVDGYTDTQYF.

This clone was detected ten times or more. The chain carries TRBV6-1 and TRBJ1-1; D not certain. The CDR3 runs 13 residues. Germline V gene sequence: CDR1 MNHNS, CDR2 SASEGT. The germline V and J ends were trimmed by 2 bases and 7 bases, with 11 bases remaining between them. The CDR3 is CASSESEEIEAFF. The DNA of the CDR3 is TGTGCCAGCAGTGAATCGGAGGAAATTGAAGCTTTCTTT.

This clone has at least ten counts. The chain recombines TRBV7-8 with TRBJ2-4, with 7 bases lining up with TRBD2. Trimming removed 4 bases from V and 1 base from J; junction bases left unmatched: 13. This CDR3 region has 18 residues. CDR1 is SGHVS and CDR2 is FQNEAQ in the germline V gene. Written as DNA, the CDR3 is TGTGCCAGCAGCTACAGACTAGCCAAAGAGACGGCCAAAAACATTCAGTACTTC. This translates into CASSYRLAKETAKNIQYF.

This clone was seen once. The chain couples TRBV20-1 to TRBJ2-5; TRBD2 agrees at 15 bases. This CDR3 is 18 amino acids long. The germline CDR1 and CDR2 sequences are DFQATT and SNEGSKA (reference sequence). V gave up 1 base and J gave up 4 bases; unmatched junction bases: 10. The CDR3 DNA is TGCAGTGCTAGAGCCCCCCGGACTAGCGGGAGGGCCCGAGAGACCCAGTACTTC. Translation gives CSARAPRTSGRARETQYF.

This clone was seen many times. This chain connects TRBV6-1 to TRBJ2-2, with D uncertain. CDR1 and CDR2 (germline): MNHNS, SASEGT. The V gene lost 6 bases and the J gene lost 0 bases, with 14 bases spanning the gap. The CDR3 is made up of 16 amino acids. CDR3 bases: TGTGCCAGCAGGCCGTCCATCCTTGCGAACACCGGGGAGCTGTTTTTT. As protein: CASRPSILANTGELFF.

The chain is built from TRBV25-1 and TRBJ1-1, with no clear D. The CDR3 totals 14 residues. The ends were cut back, 1 base at V and 2 bases at J, with 8 bases in the middle. Germline V CDR1 and CDR2: MGHDK, SYGVNS. The CDR3 sequence: CASSEFRANTEAFF. CDR3 DNA: TGTGCCAGCAGTGAATTTAGGGCTAACACTGAAGCTTTCTTT.

This clone was detected a few times. A much larger clone differs from this one at a single base, so this may be a read error. This sample also contains other DNA sequences that code for the same CDR3. V is TRBV12-3 or TRBV12-4 and J is TRBJ2-1; 10 bases align to TRBD2. This CDR3 spans 15 amino acids. Germline trimming cut 7 bases from V and 8 bases from J; bases unmatched to any gene: 11. The CDR3 DNA follows: TGTGCCAGCATCCAAACTAGCGGGATTGTTTATGAGCAGTTCTTC. This sequence encodes CASIQTSGIVYEQFF.

This clone has a count of ten or more. The chain links TRBV4-3 to TRBJ2-3; D remains unclear. Germline-derived CDR1 and CDR2 are LGHNA and YSLEER. Trimming stripped 2 bases from V and 5 bases from J, with 23 bases between. This CDR3 has 18 amino acids. The DNA for the CDR3 is TGCGCCAGCAGCCAACATCCGAGGCTACGCCCCTCGGGAGATACGCAGTATTTT. Translation gives CASSQHPRLRPSGDTQYF.